This T cell receptor beta chain was sequenced during a study of blood T cells in healthy people across ages. On this clonotype itself: Antigen unknown.

Together with a sample-barcoded 5' primer, a J-beta primer mix was included in a second PCR lasting about 7 to 11 cycles. Every cDNA molecule carried a tag from a template-switch adaptor bearing 12 random nucleotides. From the 5' RACE reads, TCRdb called clonotypes with MiXCR, one entry per CDR3 protein. The data show 1.5 million to 2 million distinct CDR3 sequences, less than 50% seen once. V was clipped by 0 bases and J by 9 bases; unmatched bases: 11. The CDR3 loop spans 15 amino acids. CDR1 and CDR2 from the germline V gene are DFQATT and SNEGSKA (reference sequence). Every donor gave 9.5 to 10 milliliters of peripheral blood. Findings and caveats of the study: Roughly linear age-related decline in beta diversity appeared, significant by age approximately 41. There were more naive CD4+ cells and higher diversity in long-lived donors than in aged donors.

The rearrangement links TRBV20-1 to TRBJ2-1, with 7 nucleotides matching TRBD2. Sequenced material: blood. This TCR derives from a woman in her 40s in good health. The CDR3 coding sequence is TGCAGTGCTAGAGATTCGGGGGGTATAGATATTGAGCAGTTCTTC. As protein: CSARDSGGIDIEQFF.